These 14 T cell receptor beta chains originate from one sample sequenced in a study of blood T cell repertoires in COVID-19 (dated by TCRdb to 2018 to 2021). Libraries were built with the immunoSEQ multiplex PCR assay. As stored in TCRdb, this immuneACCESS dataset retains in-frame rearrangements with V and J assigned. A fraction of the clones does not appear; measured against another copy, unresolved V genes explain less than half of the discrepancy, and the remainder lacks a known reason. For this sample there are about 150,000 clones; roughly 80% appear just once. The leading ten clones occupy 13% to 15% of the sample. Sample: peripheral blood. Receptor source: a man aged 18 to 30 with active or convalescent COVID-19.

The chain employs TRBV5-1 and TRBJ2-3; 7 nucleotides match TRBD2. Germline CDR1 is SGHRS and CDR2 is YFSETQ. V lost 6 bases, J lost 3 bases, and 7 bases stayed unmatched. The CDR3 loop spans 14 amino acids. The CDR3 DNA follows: TGCGCCAGCAAACCCCTCGGGGGGACAGATACGCAGTATTTT. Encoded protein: CASKPLGGTDTQYF.

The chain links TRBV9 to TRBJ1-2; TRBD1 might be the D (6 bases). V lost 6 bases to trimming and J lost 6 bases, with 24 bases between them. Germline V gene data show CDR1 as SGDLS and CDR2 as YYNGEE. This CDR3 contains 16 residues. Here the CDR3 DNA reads TGTGCCAGCACCCGTAGGGTCGGACGCGGGGGCGATGGCTACACCTTC. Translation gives CASTRRVGRGGDGYTF.

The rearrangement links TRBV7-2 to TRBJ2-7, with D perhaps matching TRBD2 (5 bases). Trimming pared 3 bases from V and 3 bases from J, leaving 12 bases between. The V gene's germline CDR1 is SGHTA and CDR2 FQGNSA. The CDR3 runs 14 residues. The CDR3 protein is CASSFRGRGYEQYF. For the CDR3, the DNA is TGTGCCAGCAGCTTTCGAGGCCGGGGCTACGAGCAGTACTTC.

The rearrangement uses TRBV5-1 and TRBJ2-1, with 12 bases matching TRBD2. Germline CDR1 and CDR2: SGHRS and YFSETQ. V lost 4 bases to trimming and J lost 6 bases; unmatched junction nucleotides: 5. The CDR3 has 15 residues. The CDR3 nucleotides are TGCGCCAGCAGCGCACCTAGCGGGGGGGCCAATGAGCAGTTCTTC. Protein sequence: CASSAPSGGANEQFF.

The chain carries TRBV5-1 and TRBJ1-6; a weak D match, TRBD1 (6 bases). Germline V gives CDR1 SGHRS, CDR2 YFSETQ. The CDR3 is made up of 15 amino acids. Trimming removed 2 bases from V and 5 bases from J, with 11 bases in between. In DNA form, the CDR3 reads TGCGCCAGCAGCTTCAGCAGGGGAGATAATTCACCCCTCCACTTT. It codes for CASSFSRGDNSPLHF.

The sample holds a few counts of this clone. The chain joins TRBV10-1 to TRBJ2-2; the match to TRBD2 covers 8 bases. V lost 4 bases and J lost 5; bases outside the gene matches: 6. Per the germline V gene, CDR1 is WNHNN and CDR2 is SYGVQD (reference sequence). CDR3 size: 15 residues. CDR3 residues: CASSVGGGRTGELFF. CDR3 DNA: TGCGCCAGCAGTGTCGGGGGGGGTCGGACCGGGGAGCTGTTTTTT.

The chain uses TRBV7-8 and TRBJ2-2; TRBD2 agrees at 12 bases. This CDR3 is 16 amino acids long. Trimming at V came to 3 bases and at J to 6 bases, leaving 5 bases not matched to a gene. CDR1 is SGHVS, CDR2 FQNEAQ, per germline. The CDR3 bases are TGTGCCAGCAGCTTTCGCCTAGCGGGGGGGCCCGGGGAGCTGTTTTTT. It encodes CASSFRLAGGPGELFF. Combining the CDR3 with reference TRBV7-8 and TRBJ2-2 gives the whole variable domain GAGVSQSPRYKVAKRGQDVALRCDPISGHVSLFWYQQALGQGPEFLTYFQNEAQLDKSGLPSDRFFAERPEGSVSTLKIQRTQQEDSAVYLCASSFRLAGGPGELFFGEGSRLTVL.

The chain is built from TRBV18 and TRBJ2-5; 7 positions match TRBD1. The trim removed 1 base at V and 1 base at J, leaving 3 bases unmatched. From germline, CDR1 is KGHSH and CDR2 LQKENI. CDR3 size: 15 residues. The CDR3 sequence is CASSPQQGIQETQYF. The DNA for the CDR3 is TGTGCCAGCTCACCACAACAGGGGATCCAAGAGACCCAGTACTTC.

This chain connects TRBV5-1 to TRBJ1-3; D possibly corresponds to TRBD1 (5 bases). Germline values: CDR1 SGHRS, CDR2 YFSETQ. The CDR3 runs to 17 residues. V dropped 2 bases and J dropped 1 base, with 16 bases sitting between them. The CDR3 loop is CASSFTGQRPSGNTIYF. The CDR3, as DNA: TGCGCCAGCAGCTTCACAGGTCAGCGACCGTCTGGAAACACCATATATTTT.

DNA of the CDR3: TGTGCCAGCAGTGAAGGGGGCTATATGAACACTGAAGCTTTCTTT. Translated: CASSEGGYMNTEAFF. The chain uses TRBV6-1 and TRBJ1-1; D is perhaps TRBD1 (5 bases). Germline CDR1 and CDR2: MNHNS and SASEGT. This CDR3 region has 15 residues. V was pared by 1 base and J by 0 bases, with 9 bases between.

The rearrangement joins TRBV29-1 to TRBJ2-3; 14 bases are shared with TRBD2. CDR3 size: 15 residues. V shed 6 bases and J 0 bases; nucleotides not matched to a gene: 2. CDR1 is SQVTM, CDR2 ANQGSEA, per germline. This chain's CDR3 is CSVRTSGRSTDTQYF. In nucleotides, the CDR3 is TGCAGCGTCCGGACTAGCGGGAGGAGCACAGATACGCAGTATTTT.

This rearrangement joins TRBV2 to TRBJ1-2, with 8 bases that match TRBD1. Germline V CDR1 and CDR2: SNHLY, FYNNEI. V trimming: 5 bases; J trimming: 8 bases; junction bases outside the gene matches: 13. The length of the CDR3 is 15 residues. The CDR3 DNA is TGTGCCAGCAGTCGGGGAAGTCAGGGGGCCGAGGGCTACACCTTC. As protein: CASSRGSQGAEGYTF.

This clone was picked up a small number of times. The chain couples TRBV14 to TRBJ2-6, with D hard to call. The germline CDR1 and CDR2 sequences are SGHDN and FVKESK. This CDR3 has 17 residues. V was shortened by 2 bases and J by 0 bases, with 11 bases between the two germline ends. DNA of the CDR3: TGTGCCAGCAGCCAATTTCGGTACGGCTCTGGGGCCAACGTCCTGACTTTC. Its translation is CASSQFRYGSGANVLTF.

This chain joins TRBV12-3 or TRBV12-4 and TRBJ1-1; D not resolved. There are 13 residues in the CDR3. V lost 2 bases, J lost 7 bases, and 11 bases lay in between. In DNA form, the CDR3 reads TGTGCCAGCAGTTTAACTCAATCAGGTGAAGCTTTCTTT. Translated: CASSLTQSGEAFF.